This paragraph covers one T cell receptor (beta chain) sequence. As yet, its antigen is unknown. The sample originates from a study of T cell repertoires in cytomegalovirus infection. Overall study: CMV epitopes, recently identified HLA-C-restricted and well-studied HLA-B-restricted, were used. Public TCR beta signatures were indicative of both CMV infection and a matching HLA type.

V dropped 5 bases and J dropped 14; count of bases not matched to a gene: 5. CDR1 and CDR2 (germline): SGHAT, FQNNGV. The CDR3 covers 13 residues. TCRdb re-analysed the reads in MiXCR, keeping a single row per CDR3 protein. The repertoire has nearly 700,000 distinct CDR3 sequences, roughly a third of them found once; the top ten carry around a sixth. The chain uses TRBV11-2 and TRBJ2-1, with 14 bases fitting TRBD2. This sequence originates from a human donor in good health (CMV status not recorded). Some clones in this sample may be carry-over from other donors' samples. The specimen comprised cultured PBMCs, sampled from culture after CMV antigen stimulation. This CDR3 is CASSPGLAGGEFF. The CDR3 DNA reads TGTGCCAGCAGCCCTGGACTAGCGGGAGGAGAGTTCTTC.